This TCR beta chain was sequenced for a study of blood T cell repertoires in COVID-19. Study background: Samples of COVID-19 (acute and convalescent) were obtained from the United States, Italy and Spain. From T cells, B-cell-depleted T cells, or PBMCs came the material, which was cDNA or gDNA.

As handled by the study authors: Nucleated cell number was recorded as an estimate derived from reference gene primer amplification. Measured with immunoSEQ multiplex PCR; TCRdb has only the in-frame clones, and not every one. That table is the source of V, J and clone size, and D and trimming were worked out from the DNA. Among about 200,000 clones, about 80% were seen once, and the ten largest hold about 6.9%. J lost 3 bases, V lost 8 bases, and 6 bases had no gene match. The CDR3 consists of 15 residues. Germline V CDR1 and CDR2: LNHNV, YYDKDF (reference sequence). The chain couples TRBV15 to TRBJ1-6, with TRBD1 identical over 8 bases. Sequencing input: peripheral blood. The sequence came from a human donor with acute or convalescent COVID-19. The donor label of this sample is uncertain. In DNA form, the CDR3 reads TGTGCCACCGCCCTTGGGACAGGCTATAATTCACCCCTCCACTTT. This translates into CATALGTGYNSPLHF.